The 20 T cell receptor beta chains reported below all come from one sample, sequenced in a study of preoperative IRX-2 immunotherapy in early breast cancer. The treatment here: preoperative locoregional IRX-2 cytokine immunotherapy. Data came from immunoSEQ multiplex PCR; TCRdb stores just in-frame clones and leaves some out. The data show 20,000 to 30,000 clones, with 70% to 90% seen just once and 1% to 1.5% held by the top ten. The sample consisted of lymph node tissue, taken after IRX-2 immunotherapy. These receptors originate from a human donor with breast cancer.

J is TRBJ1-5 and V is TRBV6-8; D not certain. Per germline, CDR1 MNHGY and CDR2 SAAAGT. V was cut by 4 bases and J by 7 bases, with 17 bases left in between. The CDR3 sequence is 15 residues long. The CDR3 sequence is CASSSLGRQEQPQHF. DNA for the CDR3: TGTGCCAGCAGTTCCCTGGGCAGGCAAGAGCAGCCCCAGCATTTT.

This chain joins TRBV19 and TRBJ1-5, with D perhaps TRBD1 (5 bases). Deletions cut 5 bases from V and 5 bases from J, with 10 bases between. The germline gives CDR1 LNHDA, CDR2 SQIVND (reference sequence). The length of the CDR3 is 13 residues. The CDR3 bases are TGTGCCAGTAGTTTGCAGGGCTATCAGCCCCAGCATTTT. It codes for CASSLQGYQPQHF. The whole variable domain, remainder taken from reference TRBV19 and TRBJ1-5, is DGGITQSPKYLFRKEGQNVTLSCEQNLNHDAMYWYRQDPGQGLRLIYYSQIVNDFQKGDIAEGYSVSREKKESFPLTVTSAQKNPTAFYLCASSLQGYQPQHFGDGTRLSIL.

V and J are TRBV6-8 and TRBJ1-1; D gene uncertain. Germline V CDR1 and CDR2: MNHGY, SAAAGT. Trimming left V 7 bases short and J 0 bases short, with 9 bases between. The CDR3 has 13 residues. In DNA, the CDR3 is TGTGCCAGCAAAATGGGTATGAACACTGAAGCTTTCTTT. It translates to CASKMGMNTEAFF.

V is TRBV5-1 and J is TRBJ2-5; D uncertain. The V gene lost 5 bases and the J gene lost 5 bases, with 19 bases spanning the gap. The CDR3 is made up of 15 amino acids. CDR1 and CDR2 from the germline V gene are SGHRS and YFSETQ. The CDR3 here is CASRPGWDLGETQYF. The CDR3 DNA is TGCGCCAGCAGGCCAGGTTGGGATTTAGGTGAGACCCAGTACTTC.

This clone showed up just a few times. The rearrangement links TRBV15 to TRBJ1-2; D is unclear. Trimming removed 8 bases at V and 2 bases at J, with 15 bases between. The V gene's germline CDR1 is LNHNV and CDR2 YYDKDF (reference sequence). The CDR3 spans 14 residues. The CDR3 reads CATSVGNLNYGYTF. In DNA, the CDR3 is TGTGCCACCTCCGTGGGAAACCTAAACTATGGCTACACCTTC.

For the CDR3, the DNA is TGTGCTAGTGGTGAGTTGTACGAGCAGTACTTC. Its translation: CASGELYEQYF. This chain connects TRBV12-5 to TRBJ2-7; D call uncertain. Germline V gene sequence: CDR1 LGHNT, CDR2 FRNRAP. Between the trimmed V and J ends, which lost 5 bases and 4 bases, there was a span of 6 bases. The CDR3 loop spans 11 amino acids.

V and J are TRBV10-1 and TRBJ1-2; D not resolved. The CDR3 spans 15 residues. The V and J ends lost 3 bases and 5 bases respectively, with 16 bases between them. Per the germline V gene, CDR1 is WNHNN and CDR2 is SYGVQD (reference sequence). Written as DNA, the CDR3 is TGCGCCAGCAGTGACTCTGGACGGCCATCGTATGGCTACACCTTC. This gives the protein CASSDSGRPSYGYTF.

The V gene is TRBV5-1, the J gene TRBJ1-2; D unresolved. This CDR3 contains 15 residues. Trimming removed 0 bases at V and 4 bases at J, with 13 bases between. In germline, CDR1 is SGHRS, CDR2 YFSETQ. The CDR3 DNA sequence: TGCGCCAGCAGCTTGGACGCTACCCCGGCCTATGGCTACACCTTC. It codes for CASSLDATPAYGYTF.

CDR3 sequence reads: CASSLGHVFTEAFF. The CDR3 DNA reads as TGTGCCAGCAGCTTAGGGCATGTGTTCACTGAAGCTTTCTTT. V is TRBV11-3 and J is TRBJ1-1; D ambiguous. Germline V CDR1 and CDR2: SGHNT, YENEEA. The CDR3 has 14 amino acids. With 1 base removed from V and 4 bases from J, the gap between germline ends came to 10 bases.

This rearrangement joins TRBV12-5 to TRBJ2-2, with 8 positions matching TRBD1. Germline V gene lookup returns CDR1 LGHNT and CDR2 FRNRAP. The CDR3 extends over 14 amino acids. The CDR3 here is CASRGQANTGELFF. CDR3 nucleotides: TGTGCCAGTAGGGGACAGGCGAACACCGGGGAGCTGTTTTTT. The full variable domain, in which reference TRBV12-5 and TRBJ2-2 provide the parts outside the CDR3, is DARVTQTPRHKVTEMGQEVTMRCQPILGHNTVFWYRQTMMQGLELLAYFRNRAPLDDSGMPKDRFSAEMPDATLATLKIQPSEPRDSAVYFCASRGQANTGELFFGEGSRLTVL.

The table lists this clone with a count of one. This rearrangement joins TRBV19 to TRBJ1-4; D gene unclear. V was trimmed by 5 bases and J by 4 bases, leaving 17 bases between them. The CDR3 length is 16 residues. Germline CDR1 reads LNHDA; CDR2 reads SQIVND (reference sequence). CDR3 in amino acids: CASSFSWGDGNEKLFF. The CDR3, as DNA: TGTGCCAGTAGTTTCTCCTGGGGAGACGGTAATGAAAAACTGTTTTTT.

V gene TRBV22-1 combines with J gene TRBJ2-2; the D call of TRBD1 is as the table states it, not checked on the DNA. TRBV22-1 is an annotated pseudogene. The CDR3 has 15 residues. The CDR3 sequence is CATRPGQTNTGELFF. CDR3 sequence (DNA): TGTGCCACCAGACCGGGACAGACGAACACCGGGGAGCTGTTTTTT.

The CDR3 coding sequence is TGTGCCAGTAGTATTTTTGGTCTTTCAGGAGGCGAGACCCAGTACTTC. It yields the protein CASSIFGLSGGETQYF. The J gene is TRBJ2-5, the V gene TRBV19; D might be TRBD2 (5 bases). This CDR3 is 16 amino acids long. Between the trimmed V and J ends, which lost 3 bases and 5 bases, there was a span of 19 bases. Germline V gene data show CDR1 as LNHDA and CDR2 as SQIVND (reference sequence).

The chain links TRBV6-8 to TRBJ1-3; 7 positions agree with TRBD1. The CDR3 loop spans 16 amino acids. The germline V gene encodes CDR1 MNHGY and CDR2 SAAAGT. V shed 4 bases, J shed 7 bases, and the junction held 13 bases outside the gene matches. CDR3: CASSSTLWTGGNTIYF. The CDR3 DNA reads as TGTGCCAGCAGTTCCACTCTATGGACAGGTGGTAACACCATATATTTT.

The CDR3 DNA reads as TGCGCCAGCAGCCAAGATGGGCGGCGGGAGACCCAGTACTTC. Translation: CASSQDGRRETQYF. The V and J genes are TRBV1 and TRBJ2-5. TRBV1 is a pseudogene. The CDR3 is 14 residues long.

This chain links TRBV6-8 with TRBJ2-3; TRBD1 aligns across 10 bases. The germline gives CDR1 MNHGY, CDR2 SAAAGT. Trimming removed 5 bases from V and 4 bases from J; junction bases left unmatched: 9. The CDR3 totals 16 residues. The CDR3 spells CASSETGGPVADTQYF. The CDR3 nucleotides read TGTGCCAGCAGTGAGACAGGGGGCCCGGTGGCAGATACGCAGTATTTT.

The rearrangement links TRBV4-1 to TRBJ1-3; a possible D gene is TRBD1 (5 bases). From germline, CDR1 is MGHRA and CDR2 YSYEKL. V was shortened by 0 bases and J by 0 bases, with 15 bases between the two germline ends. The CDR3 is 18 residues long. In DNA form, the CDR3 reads TGCGCCAGCAGCCAAGATAGGGGAGGACTCCTCTCTGGAAACACCATATATTTT. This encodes CASSQDRGGLLSGNTIYF.

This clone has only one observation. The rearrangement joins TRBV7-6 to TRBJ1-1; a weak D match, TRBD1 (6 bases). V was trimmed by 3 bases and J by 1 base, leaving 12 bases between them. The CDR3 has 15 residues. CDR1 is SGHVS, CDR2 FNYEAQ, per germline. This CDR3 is CASSLGGQGNTEAFF. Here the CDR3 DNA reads TGTGCCAGCAGCTTGGGGGGGCAGGGGAACACTGAAGCTTTCTTT.

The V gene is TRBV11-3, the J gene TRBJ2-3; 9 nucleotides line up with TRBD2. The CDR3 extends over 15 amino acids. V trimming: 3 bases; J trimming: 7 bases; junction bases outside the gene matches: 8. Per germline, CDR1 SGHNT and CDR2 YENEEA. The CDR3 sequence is CASSLVSGGPYTQYF. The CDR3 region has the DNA TGTGCCAGCAGCTTGGTTAGCGGGGGCCCGTATACGCAGTATTTT.

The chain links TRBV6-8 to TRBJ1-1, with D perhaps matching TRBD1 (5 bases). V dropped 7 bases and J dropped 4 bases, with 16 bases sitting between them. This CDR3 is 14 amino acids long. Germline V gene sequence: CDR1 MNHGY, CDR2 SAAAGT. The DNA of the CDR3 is TGTGCCAGCAACAGCAGGGTGGAGGGCACTGAAGCTTTCTTT. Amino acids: CASNSRVEGTEAFF.